These T cell receptor beta chains were read from a single sample in a study of tumor and adjacent non-tumor tissue in lung cancer. MiXCR, run by TCRdb on the multiplex PCR reads, gives a single entry per CDR3 protein. The table includes about 86,000 distinct CDR3 sequences, about 77% detected once. Sample: distant non-tumor lung tissue. The receptor source for this set is a woman aged 50 to 65 with non-small cell lung cancer. Each CDR3 is given with its conserved first and last residue. Fields, in order: V gene, clone size, D gene, J gene, CDR3 DNA, CDR3 protein. The D gene is left open where the match is weak. Expanded clones are given a class, and other clones once, few, many or no size at all.

TRBV6-6	.	.	TRBJ2-1	TGTGCCAGCAGTTACTCGCATGGAAATGAGCAGTTCTTC	CASSYSHGNEQFF
TRBV4-1	once	TRBD1	TRBJ2-3	TGTGCCAACAGTCAAACAGGGGGCACAGATACGCAGTATTTT	CANSQTGGTDTQYF
TRBV6-5	.	.	TRBJ2-6	TGTGCCAGGAGTTACTCGAGTGACAACTCTGGGGCCAACGTCCCGACTTTC	CARSYSSDNSGANVPTF
TRBV28	many	TRBD2	TRBJ2-2	TGTGCCAGCAGACCCGGGACTATGACCGGGGAGCTGTTTTTT	CASRPGTMTGELFF
TRBV29-1	.	TRBD2	TRBJ2-1	TGCAGTGTTGAAGATCTAGCGGGGTGGAGCTCCTACCATGAGCAGTTATTC	CSVEDLAGWSSYHEQLF
TRBV7-3	.	.	TRBJ2-7	TGTGCCAGCAGCTTAAGCCCGGGCTACGAGCAGTACTTC	CASSLSPGYEQYF
TRBV12-3/TRBV12-4	.	.	TRBJ1-2	TGTGCCAGCAGTTTAAGGTCTGAGACAGATCTATTACGCACCTTC	CASSLRSETDLLRTF
TRBV4-1	.	.	TRBJ2-1	TGCGCCAACAGCCCCGACCGGGGGCGCTCCAATGAGCTGTTCTTC	CANSPDRGRSNELFF
TRBV19	.	.	TRBJ2-1	TGTGCCAGTAGTGTAGGCCTGGTGGACTACAATGAGCAGTTCTTC	CASSVGLVDYNEQFF
TRBV29-1	medium-sized	.	TRBJ2-1	TGCAGCGTTGAAACCCCGGAGCGATCCTACAATGAGCAGTTCTTC	CSVETPERSYNEQFF
TRBV6-1	.	.	TRBJ1-5	TGTGCCAGCAGTACAGGGAATCGGCCCCACCATTTT	CASSTGNRPHHF
TRBV2	many	.	TRBJ2-1	TGTGCCAGCAGGGACGGGACGACGGCAATCTCCTACAATGAGCAGTTCTTC	CASRDGTTAISYNEQFF
TRBV11-2	.	.	TRBJ2-1	TGTGCCAGCAGCTTGACGACTAGTGGGAGAATCCACAATGAGCAGTTCTTC	CASSLTTSGRIHNEQFF
TRBV4-2	many	.	TRBJ2-7	TGTGCCAGCAGCCAAGAGGGGGGGGCATACCAAACCTACGAGCAGTACTTC	CASSQEGGAYQTYEQYF
TRBV6-1	.	.	TRBJ2-5	TGTGCCAACAGCGAAGCACCGGAATGGGAGACTCAGTACTTC	CANSEAPEWETQYF
TRBV6-4	.	.	TRBJ2-3	TGTGACAGCAGTGCGCGAGACACAGATACGCAGTATTTT	CDSSARDTDTQYF
TRBV5-1	many	.	TRBJ2-1	TGCGCCAGCGCCGGAGGGGACTTATACTACAATGAGCAGTTCTTC	CASAGGDLYYNEQFF